Listed below are T cell receptor beta chains from one sample, sequenced in a study of T cell repertoires in cytomegalovirus infection. TCRdb recomputed calls from the reads with MiXCR, one row per CDR3 protein. The data hold roughly 800,000 distinct CDR3 sequences, with approximately 32% observed a single time. The antigens for these receptors are not known. The material was cultured CD8+ T cells from PBMCs, obtained from culture after CMV antigen stimulation. The receptors were gathered from a human donor in good health (CMV status not recorded). Some clones in this sample may be carry-over from other donors' samples. The CDR3 runs from the conserved cysteine through the conserved F or W. Each record gives: CDR3 DNA, CDR3 protein, J gene, D gene, clone size, V gene. A D gene is named only where the DNA matches it firmly. A clone size is listed for some rows: how often the clone was seen (once, few, many), or a class if it is expanded.

TGTGCCAGCAGTCCGACAGTTTTGGAGGGGGAGCTGTTTTTT,CASSPTVLEGELFF,TRBJ2-2,NA,NA,TRBV6-2/TRBV6-3
TGTGCCAGCAGCGTAGAGGACAGGGGGTCCTACAATGAGCAGTTCTTC,CASSVEDRGSYNEQFF,TRBJ2-1,TRBD1,NA,TRBV9
TGTGCCAGCAGCCCCGCAGGGGGTCCCCTGGCCAACGTCCTGACTTTC,CASSPAGGPLANVLTF,TRBJ2-6,TRBD1,few,TRBV6-2/TRBV6-3
TGTGCCAGCAGCACTCTCTTGCGGAGAACTAGCACAGATACGCAGTATTTT,CASSTLLRRTSTDTQYF,TRBJ2-3,NA,many,TRBV5-6
TGTGCCAGCAGCTTAATTAGGGGAATGAACACTGAAGCTTTCTTT,CASSLIRGMNTEAFF,TRBJ1-1,NA,few,TRBV7-8
TGTGCCAGCATCGAAACGGACAGATTCATACCCTATGGCTACACCTTC,CASIETDRFIPYGYTF,TRBJ1-2,NA,NA,TRBV28
TGTGCCAAAGGAAACAGCAGAACTGAAGCTTTCTTT,CAKGNSRTEAFF,TRBJ1-1,NA,NA,TRBV24-1
TGCGCCAGCAGCTTCACCCAGGGGGCCGGCGGGGAGCTGTTTTTT,CASSFTQGAGGELFF,TRBJ2-2,TRBD1,once,TRBV5-1
TGTGCCAGCAGCGTAATGACAGATACGCAGTATTTT,CASSVMTDTQYF,TRBJ2-3,NA,NA,TRBV9
TGTGCCAGCAGTTATTTTAGGACAGCGAATGAGCAGTTCTTC,CASSYFRTANEQFF,TRBJ2-1,NA,few,TRBV6-5
TGTGCCAGTAGTGCAAGTTACAGGTCAGAAGCTTTCTTT,CASSASYRSEAFF,TRBJ1-1,NA,NA,TRBV19
TGCGCCAGCAGCCAAGGGAGATTAAACACTGAAGCTTTCTTT,CASSQGRLNTEAFF,TRBJ1-1,NA,few,TRBV4-1
TGTGCCAGCAGCTTGCAGCGGGGGCCCCCAGATACGCAGTATTTT,CASSLQRGPPDTQYF,TRBJ2-3,TRBD2,NA,TRBV5-4
TGTGCCAGCAGTTCCCCAGAGGGAATCTCACCCCTCCACTTT,CASSSPEGISPLHF,TRBJ1-6,NA,NA,TRBV28
TGTGCCAGCAGCGTAGAGCCTGGGAACACTGAAGCTTTCTTT,CASSVEPGNTEAFF,TRBJ1-1,NA,NA,TRBV9
TGTGCCAGCAGGTTACAGGGGATTAACGGGGAGCTGTTTTTT,CASRLQGINGELFF,TRBJ2-2,TRBD1,NA,TRBV11-3